This T cell receptor (beta chain) originates from a study of cytotoxic CD8 clonotypes in ibrutinib-treated CLL. Data came from immunoSEQ multiplex PCR; TCRdb stores just in-frame clones and leaves some out. This table holds roughly 130,000 clones, around three quarters found once. The CDR3 consists of 14 residues. After removal of 5 bases from V and 1 base from J, the junction contained 5 bases not matched to a gene. Germline V gives CDR1 SGHKS, CDR2 YYEKEE (reference sequence). The origin of this receptor is a human donor with chronic lymphocytic leukemia. Sample: PBMCs, taken after 12 months of ibrutinib treatment. The rearrangement joins TRBV5-5 to TRBJ1-1, with 7 bases fitting TRBD1. DNA for the CDR3: TGTGCCAGCAGTTATGGACAGGCGAACACTGAAGCTTTCTTT. It is translated as CASSYGQANTEAFF. Full variable domain (remainder filled in from reference TRBV5-5 and TRBJ1-1): DAGVTQSPTHLIKTRGQQVTLRCSPISGHKSVSWYQQVLGQGPQFIFQYYEKEERGRGNFPDRFSARQFPNYSSELNVNALLLGDSALYLCASSYGQANTEAFFGQGTRLTVV.